The clone carrying this T cell receptor beta chain showed up many times. The read is 3 residues too short to cover the CDR3 end, so that end is filled in from the germline J gene. The germline V gene encodes CDR1 MNHEY and CDR2 SVGEGT. Trimming took off 5 bases at V and 0 bases at J, with 10 bases between the two ends. The CDR3 is made up of 14 amino acids. This sample is drawn from a study of T cell clonality in common variable immunodeficiency. Sequenced by immunoSEQ multiplex PCR; TCRdb stores in-frame clones only, minus some. Sampling found approximately 81,000 clones, none seen once. This TCR was sampled from a person aged 18 to 75 in good health. The rearrangement uses TRBV6-2 or TRBV6-3 and TRBJ2-5, with D perhaps TRBD2 (7 bases). Sequenced input: peripheral blood mononuclear cells. CDR3 DNA (partial): TGTGCCAGCAGTCCGGGGGGCAACCAAGAGACC. Protein product: CASSPGGNQET. The whole CDR3 sequence is CASSPGGNQETQYF.